The entry below gives a single T cell receptor beta chain sequence along with its context. This sample is part of a study of blood T cell repertoires in COVID-19. Study summary: Recovered Cohort 3 donors showed two negative PCRs, clearance, or symptom resolution.

Per the study methods: Scientists estimated how many nucleated cells there were by amplifying reference gene primers. Some clones are missing from TCRdb's copy, which holds only in-frame ones; the method was immunoSEQ multiplex PCR. The D gene and trimming were derived from the DNA, and the V and J assignments and clone size from that table. The sample holds more than 300,000 clones, about 89% seen once. This receptor was taken from a man in his forties in a cohort exposed to, infected with or recovered from COVID-19 (not recorded which). The sample taken for sequencing was PBMCs or T cells enriched from blood (not recorded which).

The CDR3 spells CASSPRPGLAGSNEQFF. In DNA form, the CDR3 reads TGTGCCAGCAGCCCCCGACCGGGACTAGCGGGTAGCAATGAGCAGTTCTTC. This rearrangement joins TRBV9 to TRBJ2-1; 12 bases are shared with TRBD2. Germline V gene lookup returns CDR1 SGDLS and CDR2 YYNGEE. The CDR3 consists of 17 residues. The V and J ends lost 4 bases and 6 bases, in that order; junction bases with no gene match: 11.